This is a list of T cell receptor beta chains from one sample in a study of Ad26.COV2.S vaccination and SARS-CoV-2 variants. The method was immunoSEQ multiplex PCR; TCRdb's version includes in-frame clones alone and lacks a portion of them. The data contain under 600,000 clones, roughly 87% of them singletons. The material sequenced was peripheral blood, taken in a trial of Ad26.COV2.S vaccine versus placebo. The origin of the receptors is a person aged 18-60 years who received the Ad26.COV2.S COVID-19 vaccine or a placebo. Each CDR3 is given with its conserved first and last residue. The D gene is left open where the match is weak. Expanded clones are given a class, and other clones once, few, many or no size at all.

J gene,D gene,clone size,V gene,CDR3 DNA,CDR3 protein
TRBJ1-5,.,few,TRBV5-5,TGTGCCAGCAGCTTTGGCCGGATAAATCAGCCCCAGCATTTT,CASSFGRINQPQHF
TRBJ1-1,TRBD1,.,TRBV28,TGTGCCAGCAGTGCCACAGGGGAAACTGAAGCTTTCTTT,CASSATGETEAFF
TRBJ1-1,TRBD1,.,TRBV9,TGTGCCAGCAGCGTAGGGGCAGGGGGTTTGAACACTGAAGCTTTCTTT,CASSVGAGGLNTEAFF
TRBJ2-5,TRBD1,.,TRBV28,TGTGCCAGCAGACGGGGTTATTGGAGACAGGGATCCCAAGAGACCCAGTACTTC,CASRRGYWRQGSQETQYF
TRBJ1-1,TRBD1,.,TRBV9,TGTGCCAGCAGTCCTTTCGGGACAGACACCCGGGCTTTCTTT,CASSPFGTDTRAFF
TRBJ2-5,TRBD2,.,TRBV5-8,TGTGCCAGCAGCTCATCTCCGGGACTAGCGGGGAGGAGAGAGACCCAGTACTTC,CASSSSPGLAGRRETQYF
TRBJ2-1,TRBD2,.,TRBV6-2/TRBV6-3,TGTGCCAGCAGTGGACTAGCGGCGGTTAATGAGCAGTTCTTC,CASSGLAAVNEQFF
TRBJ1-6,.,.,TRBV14,TGTGCCAGCAGCCAAGATGTTATATATTCACCCCTCCACTTT,CASSQDVIYSPLHF
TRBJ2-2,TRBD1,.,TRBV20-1,TGCAGTGCTAGTCGGAAGGACAGGGTAGGAGCCGGGGAGCTGTTTTTT,CSASRKDRVGAGELFF
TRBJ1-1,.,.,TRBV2,TGTGCCAGCAGCTACAGGGTCAACACTGAAGCTTTCTTT,CASSYRVNTEAFF
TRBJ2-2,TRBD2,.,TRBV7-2,TGTGCCAGCAGCACCTCCCGCGGGGGCACCGGGGAGCTGTTTTTT,CASSTSRGGTGELFF
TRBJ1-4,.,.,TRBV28,TGTGCCAGCGGGCGAGAAAAACTGTTTTTT,CASGREKLFF
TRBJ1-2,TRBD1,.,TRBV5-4,TGTGCCAGCCGCCCCGGGCAGGGGGAACATGGCTACACCTTC,CASRPGQGEHGYTF
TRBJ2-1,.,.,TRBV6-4,TGTGCCAGCAGTGAGGACAGCTCCTACAATGAGCAGTTCTTC,CASSEDSSYNEQFF
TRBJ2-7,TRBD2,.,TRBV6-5,TGTGCCAGCAGGCCTCGGACTAGCGGAACCTACGAGCAGTACTTC,CASRPRTSGTYEQYF
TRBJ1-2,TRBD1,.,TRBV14,TGTGCCAGCAGCAACCGGAAGGGGACAGGGTCTGGCTACACCTTC,CASSNRKGTGSGYTF
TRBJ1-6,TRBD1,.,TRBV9,TGTGCCAGCAGCTCCCCCGGGACAGAAAATTCACCCCTCCACTTT,CASSSPGTENSPLHF
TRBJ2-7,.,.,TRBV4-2,TGTGCCAGCAGCCAAGCGGACAGCTACGAGCAGTACTTC,CASSQADSYEQYF
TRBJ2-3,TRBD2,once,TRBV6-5,TGTGCCAGCAGTTCCCAATCTAGCGGGGGGGCCCATACGCAGTATTTT,CASSSQSSGGAHTQYF
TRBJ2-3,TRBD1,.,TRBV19,TGTGCCAGTAGACGGACAGGTCCCAGCACAGATACGCAGTATTTT,CASRRTGPSTDTQYF
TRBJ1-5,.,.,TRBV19,TGTGCCAGTAGTATGCGGCATCTCCAGCCCCAGCATTTT,CASSMRHLQPQHF
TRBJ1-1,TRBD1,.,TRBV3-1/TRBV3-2,TGTGCCAGCAGCGTATGGCAGGGGGCCAACACTGAAGCTTTCTTT,CASSVWQGANTEAFF
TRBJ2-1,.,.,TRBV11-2,TGTGCCAGCAGCTTTGGACACCTAGAGCAGTTCTTC,CASSFGHLEQFF
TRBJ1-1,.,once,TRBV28,TGTGCCAGCAGTTTAGTTACCCGGAACACTGAAGCTTTCTTT,CASSLVTRNTEAFF